The 7 T cell receptor beta chains reported below all come from one sample, sequenced in a study of PD-1 and CTLA-4 blockade in melanoma. TCRdb keeps only in-frame clones here, not all; method: immunoSEQ multiplex PCR. The sample lists tens of thousands of clones, 88% seen once, with approximately 6.4% in the top ten. This material consisted of CD8+ T cells from peripheral blood, taken from a patient given anti-PD-1 treatment. These receptors were collected from a human donor with melanoma.

This rearrangement joins TRBV19 to TRBJ1-5, with 8 bases identical to TRBD1. This CDR3 spans 15 amino acids. The J segment lost 7 bases and the V segment lost 6 bases, leaving 11 bases of the junction unmatched. The germline V gene has CDR1 LNHDA and CDR2 SQIVND (reference sequence). The CDR3 nucleotides are TGTGCCAGTAGAAATATAGCGACAGGGGACCAGCCCCAGCATTTT. Its protein is CASRNIATGDQPQHF.

This clone was found once. The CDR3 DNA sequence: TGTGCCATCAGTGACCCGACGCGCGTGCACGGGGCCTACAATGAGCAGTTCTTC. Amino acids: CAISDPTRVHGAYNEQFF. The chain uses TRBV10-3 and TRBJ2-1; possible D gene TRBD2, 5 bases. Germline loops: CDR1 ENHRY, CDR2 SYGVKD. The CDR3 is 18 residues long. V lost 3 bases, J lost 2 bases, and 20 bases lay in between.

The chain carries TRBV6-5 and TRBJ1-2; possibly TRBD1 for D (5 bases). Trimming removed 4 bases from V and 8 bases from J, with 14 bases in between. This CDR3 contains 13 residues. Germline-derived CDR1 and CDR2 are MNHEY and SVGAGI. The CDR3 reads CASSSTDRGGYTF. CDR3 nucleotides: TGTGCCAGCAGTTCCACGGATCGGGGCGGCTACACCTTC.

CDR3 DNA sequence: TGTGCCAGCAGCCAAGATGCCGACGAGCAGTACTTC. It specifies CASSQDADEQYF. This chain uses TRBV4-2 with TRBJ2-7; D uncertain. This CDR3 comprises 12 residues. Germline-derived CDR1 and CDR2 are LGHNA and YNFKEQ. V dropped 0 bases and J dropped 5 bases, with 5 bases sitting between them.

The V and J genes are TRBV9 and TRBJ1-1; no firm D call. With 4 bases removed from V and 1 base from J, the gap between germline ends came to 14 bases. The germline CDR1 and CDR2 sequences are SGDLS and YYNGEE. The CDR3 length is 15 residues. The CDR3 loop reads CASSPSRRPNTEAFF. In nucleotides, the CDR3 is TGTGCCAGCAGCCCCTCTAGGAGGCCGAACACTGAAGCTTTCTTT.

The gene calls are TRBV10-3 and TRBJ1-2, with TRBD1 as a possible D gene (6 bases). The V end was cut by 10 bases, the J end by 6 bases, with 12 bases between. Germline V gives CDR1 ENHRY, CDR2 SYGVKD. The CDR3 runs 11 residues. The CDR3 DNA follows: TGTGCCACCCGATACAGGGATGGCTACACCTTC. Its protein is CATRYRDGYTF.

The chain links TRBV29-1 to TRBJ2-3, with 10 bases aligning to TRBD1. After removal of 7 bases from V and 4 bases from J, the junction contained 8 bases not matched to a gene. Looked up from germline, CDR1 is SQVTM and CDR2 is ANQGSEA. The CDR3 is made up of 14 amino acids. This CDR3 is CSGRQGAGADTQYF. Written as DNA, the CDR3 is TGCAGCGGTCGACAGGGGGCGGGAGCAGATACGCAGTATTTT.